This T cell receptor beta chain was sequenced during a study of graft-versus-host responses after intestinal transplantation. Study-level findings and limits: Recipient-marrow GvH clones were detected, some having first appeared in ileum or blood.

For this clone: What it binds is unknown.

Looked up from germline, CDR1 is SGHTA and CDR2 is FQGTGA. Germline trimming cut 5 bases from V and 1 base from J; bases unmatched to any gene: 5. The CDR3 totals 16 residues. The assay was immunoSEQ multiplex PCR, and TCRdb's table has in-frame clones only and misses some. The data contain roughly 130,000 clones, around nine tenths of them seen just once; the ten biggest clones take up 0.19%. The V call is TRBV7-3, the J call TRBJ2-3; 11 bases match TRBD2. The material was unstimulated CD4+ T cells sorted from spleen or lymph node cells, obtained before intestinal transplant. The sequence came from a human donor who received an intestinal transplant. CDR3 sequence reads: CASSNQLAGGTDTQYF. CDR3 DNA sequence: TGTGCCAGCAGCAACCAACTAGCGGGAGGCACAGATACGCAGTATTTT.